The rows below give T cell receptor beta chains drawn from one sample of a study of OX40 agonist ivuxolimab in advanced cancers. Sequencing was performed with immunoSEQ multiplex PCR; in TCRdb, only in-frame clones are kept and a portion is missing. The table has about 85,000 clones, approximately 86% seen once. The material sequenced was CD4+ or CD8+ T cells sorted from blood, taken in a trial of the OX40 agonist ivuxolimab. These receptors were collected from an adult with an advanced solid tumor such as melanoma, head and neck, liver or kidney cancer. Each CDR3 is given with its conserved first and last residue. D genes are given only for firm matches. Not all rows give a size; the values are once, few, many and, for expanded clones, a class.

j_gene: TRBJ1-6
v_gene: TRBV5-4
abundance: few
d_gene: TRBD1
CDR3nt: TGTGCCAGCAGCCCAACGACAGGGGATGAATCACCCCTCCACTTT
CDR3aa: CASSPTTGDESPLHF

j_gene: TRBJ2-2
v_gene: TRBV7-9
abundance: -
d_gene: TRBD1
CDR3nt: TGTGCCAGCACCCATCATGCGGGACAGGGTGTCAGCGGGGAGCTGTTTTTT
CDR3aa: CASTHHAGQGVSGELFF

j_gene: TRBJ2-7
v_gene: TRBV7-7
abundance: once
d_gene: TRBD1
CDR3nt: TGTGCCAGCAGTCTGGACAGGGCAGACGAGCAGTACTTC
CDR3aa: CASSLDRADEQYF

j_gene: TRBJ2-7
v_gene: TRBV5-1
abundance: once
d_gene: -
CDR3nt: TGCGCCAGCAGCTTGCAGGGGCCCTACGAGCAGTACTTC
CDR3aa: CASSLQGPYEQYF

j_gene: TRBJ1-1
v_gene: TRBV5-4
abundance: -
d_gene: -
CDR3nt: TGTGCCAGCAGCCGGGATCAGAACACTGAAGCTTTCTTT
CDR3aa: CASSRDQNTEAFF

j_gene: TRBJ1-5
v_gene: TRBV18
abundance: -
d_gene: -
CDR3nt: TGTGCCAGCTCCGACGGACGTAGCAATCAGCCCCAGCATTTT
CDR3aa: CASSDGRSNQPQHF

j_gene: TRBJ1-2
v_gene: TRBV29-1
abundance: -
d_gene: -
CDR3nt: TGCAGCGTTGGGCAGGGCGAGGGCTACACCTTC
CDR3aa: CSVGQGEGYTF

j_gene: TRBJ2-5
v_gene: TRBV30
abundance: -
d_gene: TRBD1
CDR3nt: TGTGCCTGGAGTCGACAGGGGGCGTTTGAGACCCAGTACTTC
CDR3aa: CAWSRQGAFETQYF

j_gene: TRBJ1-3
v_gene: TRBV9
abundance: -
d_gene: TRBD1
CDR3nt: TGTGCCAGCAGCGCCCTGACAGGGACTGGAAACACCATATATTTT
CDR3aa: CASSALTGTGNTIYF

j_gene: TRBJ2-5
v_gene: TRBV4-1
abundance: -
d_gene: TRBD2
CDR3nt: TGCGCCAGCAGCCGCAGCGGGGGCCCCGGGGAGACCCAGTACTTC
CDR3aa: CASSRSGGPGETQYF

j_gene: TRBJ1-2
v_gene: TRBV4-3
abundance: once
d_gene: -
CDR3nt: TGCGCCAGCAGCCAAGAGACAGGAGATTACTATGGCTACACCTTC
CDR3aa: CASSQETGDYYGYTF

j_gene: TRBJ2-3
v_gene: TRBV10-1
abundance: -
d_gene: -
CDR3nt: TGCGCCAGCAGTGAGGCGGGGAGAGCGGATACGCAGTATTTT
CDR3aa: CASSEAGRADTQYF

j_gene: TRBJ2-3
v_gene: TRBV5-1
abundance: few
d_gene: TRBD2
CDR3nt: TGCGCCAGCAGCTCGACGACTAGCACTCATTTTGCAGATACGCAGTATTTT
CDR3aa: CASSSTTSTHFADTQYF

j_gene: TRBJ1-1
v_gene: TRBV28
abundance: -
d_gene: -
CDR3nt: TGTGCCAGCAGTTTAGGGGGGGCGGTCACTGAAGCTTTCTTT
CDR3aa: CASSLGGAVTEAFF

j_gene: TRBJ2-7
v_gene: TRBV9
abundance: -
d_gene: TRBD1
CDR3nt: TGTGCCAGCAGCGGGGGACAGGTTGCCTACGAGCAGTACTTC
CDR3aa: CASSGGQVAYEQYF

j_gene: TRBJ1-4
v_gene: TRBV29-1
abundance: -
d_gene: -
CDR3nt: TGCAGCGTTAGAGGGAGTTCTGAAAAACTGTTTTTT
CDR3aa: CSVRGSSEKLFF

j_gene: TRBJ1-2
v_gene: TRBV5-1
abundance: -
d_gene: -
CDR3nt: TGCGCCAGCAGCCCCCAGGGGAATGGCTACACCTTC
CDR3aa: CASSPQGNGYTF

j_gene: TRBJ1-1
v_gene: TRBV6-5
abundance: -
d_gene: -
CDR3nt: TGTGCCAGCAGTTACGGGGGGCGGGTGAGCACTGAAGCTTTCTTT
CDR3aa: CASSYGGRVSTEAFF

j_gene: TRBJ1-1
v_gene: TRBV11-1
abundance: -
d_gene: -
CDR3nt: TGTGCCAGCAGCTTACACCGATCCCTTGGGCCTGAAGCTTTCTTT
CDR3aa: CASSLHRSLGPEAFF

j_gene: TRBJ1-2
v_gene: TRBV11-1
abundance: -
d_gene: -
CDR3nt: TGTGCCAGCGCTACTAGAGAGTACTATGGCTACACCTTC
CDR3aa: CASATREYYGYTF

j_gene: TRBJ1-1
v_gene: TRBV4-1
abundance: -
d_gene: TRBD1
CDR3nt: TGCGCCAGCAGCCAAACAACGGACAGGGTGATGCTTAACACTGAAGCTTTCTTT
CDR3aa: CASSQTTDRVMLNTEAFF

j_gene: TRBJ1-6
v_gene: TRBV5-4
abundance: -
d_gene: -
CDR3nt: TGCGCCAGCAGCCAAGATTTCAGGGGCAATTCACCCCTCCACTTT
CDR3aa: CASSQDFRGNSPLHF

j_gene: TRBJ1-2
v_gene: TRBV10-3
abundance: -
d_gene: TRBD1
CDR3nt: TGTGCCATCAGTGACCCCGGACAGGGGAATTATGGCTACACCTTC
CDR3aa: CAISDPGQGNYGYTF

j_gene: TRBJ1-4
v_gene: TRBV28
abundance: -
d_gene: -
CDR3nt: TGTGCCAGCAGTCTACCCCTTTGGGAGGCGAAACTGTTTTTT
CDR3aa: CASSLPLWEAKLFF

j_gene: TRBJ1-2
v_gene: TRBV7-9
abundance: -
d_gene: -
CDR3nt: TGTGCCAGCAGCTCCGGGACACGATTCCGGGATGGCTACACCTTC
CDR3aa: CASSSGTRFRDGYTF

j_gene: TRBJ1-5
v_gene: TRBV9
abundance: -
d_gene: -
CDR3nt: TGTGCCAGCAGCGCTGGGCCTTGGGGCAATCAGCCCCAGCATTTT
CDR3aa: CASSAGPWGNQPQHF

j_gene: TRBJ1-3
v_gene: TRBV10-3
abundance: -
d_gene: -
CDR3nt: TGTGCCATCAGTGGGCCTGGGGACTCGAGCTCTGGAAACACCATATATTTT
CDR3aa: CAISGPGDSSSGNTIYF

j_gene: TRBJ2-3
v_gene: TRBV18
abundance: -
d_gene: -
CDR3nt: TGTGCCAGCTCACCAAGTGAACTTCCTCCTAGCACAGATACGCAGTATTTT
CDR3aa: CASSPSELPPSTDTQYF

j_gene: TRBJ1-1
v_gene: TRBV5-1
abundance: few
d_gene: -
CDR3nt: TGCGCCAGCAGCTTGGGCTCCCCGGGGGACACTGAAGCTTTCTTT
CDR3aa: CASSLGSPGDTEAFF

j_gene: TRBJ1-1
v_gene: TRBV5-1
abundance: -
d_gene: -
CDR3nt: TGCGCCAGCAGCTTGGACATGGGCAGGAACACTGAAGCTTTCTTT
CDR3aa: CASSLDMGRNTEAFF

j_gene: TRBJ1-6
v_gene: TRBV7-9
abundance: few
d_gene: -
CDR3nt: TGTGCCAGCAGCTACGAAACAGGGCGCTCCTATAATTCACCCCTCCACTTT
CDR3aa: CASSYETGRSYNSPLHF

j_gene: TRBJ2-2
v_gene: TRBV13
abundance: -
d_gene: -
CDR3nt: TGTGCCAGCAGCCCCTATGCAACAGAGAACACCGGGGAGCTGTTTTTT
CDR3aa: CASSPYATENTGELFF

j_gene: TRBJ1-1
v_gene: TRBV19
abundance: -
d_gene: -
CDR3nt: TGTGCCAGTAGCCGGACAAAGAACACTGAAGCTTTCTTT
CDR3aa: CASSRTKNTEAFF

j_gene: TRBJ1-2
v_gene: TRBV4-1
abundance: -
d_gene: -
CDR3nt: TGCGCCAGCAGCCAAAGCAGGGGACGGGCTAACTATGGCTACACCTTC
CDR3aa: CASSQSRGRANYGYTF

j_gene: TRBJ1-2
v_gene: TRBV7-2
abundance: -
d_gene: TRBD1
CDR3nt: TGTGCCAGCAGCTTGGGTAAACAGGGGTACGGCTACACCTTC
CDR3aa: CASSLGKQGYGYTF

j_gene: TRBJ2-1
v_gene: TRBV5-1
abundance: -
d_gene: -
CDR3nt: TGCGCCAGCAGCTTGGAGGTGGGGCGCTATGAGCAGTTCTTC
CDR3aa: CASSLEVGRYEQFF

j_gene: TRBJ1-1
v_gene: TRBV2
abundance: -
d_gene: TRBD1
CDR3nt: TGTGCCAGCAGTACCGGGACAGGGAAAGCTGAAGCTTTCTTT
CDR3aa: CASSTGTGKAEAFF